Listed here are 32 T cell receptor beta chains from one sample, sequenced in a study of blood T cell repertoires in COVID-19. Data came from immunoSEQ multiplex PCR; TCRdb stores just in-frame clones and leaves some out. The sample yields 150,000 or so clones, about 86% seen once. Material: peripheral blood. The receptors originated from a woman aged 55-69 years with acute or convalescent COVID-19.

This chain links TRBV10-3 with TRBJ2-1; D is perhaps TRBD2 (6 bases). Per germline, CDR1 ENHRY and CDR2 SYGVKD. The V end was cut by 2 bases, the J end by 4 bases, with 15 bases between. The CDR3 covers 16 residues. The CDR3 spells CAISEMGGDTYNEQFF. The CDR3, as DNA: TGTGCCATCAGTGAGATGGGGGGTGATACTTACAATGAGCAGTTCTTC.

The chain employs TRBV2 and TRBJ1-2; TRBD1 matches at 7 bases. Looked up from germline, CDR1 is SNHLY and CDR2 is FYNNEI. This CDR3 contains 14 residues. The trim removed 8 bases at V and 5 bases at J, leaving 11 bases unmatched. CDR3 sequence reads: CASRTGRGDYGYTF. The CDR3 region has the DNA TGTGCCAGCCGTACCGGCAGGGGGGATTATGGCTACACCTTC.

This rearrangement joins TRBV28 to TRBJ1-1; unclear D gene. Germline V gene sequence: CDR1 MDHEN, CDR2 SYDVKM. The CDR3 runs to 17 residues. V was cut by 7 bases and J by 2 bases, with 23 bases left in between. This chain's CDR3 is CASTHRRGDRRNTEAFF. As DNA, the CDR3 is TGTGCCAGCACCCATCGTCGGGGTGATAGAAGAAACACTGAAGCTTTCTTT.

Worth noting for this clone: A read error may produce the germline difference seen at one junction end. V usage is TRBV28 and J usage is TRBJ1-1; D is unclear. The CDR3 covers 15 residues. Germline V gene lookup returns CDR1 MDHEN and CDR2 SYDVKM. CDR3 sequence reads: CASKRTPPVKTEAFF. The CDR3, as DNA: TGTGCCAGCAAACGAACACCCCCAGTGAAAACTGAAGCTTTCTTT.

The chain links TRBV3-1 (or the pseudogene TRBV3-2) to TRBJ1-6; 9 bases agree with TRBD1. This CDR3 is built from 17 residues. J was trimmed by 6 bases and V by 0 bases; bases with no gene match: 6. Germline V lookup: CDR1 LGHDT, CDR2 YNNKEL (reference sequence). Here the CDR3 DNA reads TGTGCCAGCAGCCAAGAATGGGGACAGGGACTTAATTCACCCCTCCACTTT. It translates to CASSQEWGQGLNSPLHF.

The chain has TRBV6-6 and TRBJ1-2; TRBD1 is a possible D gene (6 bases). Germline V gene data show CDR1 as MNHNY and CDR2 as SVGAGI (reference sequence). The CDR3 covers 13 residues. The V end was cut by 6 bases, the J end by 2 bases, with 10 bases between. The CDR3 coding sequence is TGTGCCAGCAGGACAGGCCAAAACTATGGCTACACCTTC. Translating it yields CASRTGQNYGYTF.

The rearrangement joins TRBV15 to TRBJ2-3; TRBD2 is a possible D gene (6 bases). Trimming took 0 bases from V and 5 from J, leaving 18 bases between them. Germline V gene sequence: CDR1 LNHNV, CDR2 YYDKDF (reference sequence). The CDR3 runs 17 residues. The CDR3 bases are TGTGCCACCAGCAGAGATTGGGGGGAAAGGAAGGAAGATACGCAGTATTTT. Amino acids: CATSRDWGERKEDTQYF. Full variable domain (remainder filled in from reference TRBV15 and TRBJ2-3): DAMVIQNPRYQVTQFGKPVTLSCSQTLNHNVMYWYQQKSSQAPKLLFHYYDKDFNNEADTPDNFQSRRPNTSFCFLDIRSPGLGDTAMYLCATSRDWGERKEDTQYFGPGTRLTVL.

In regard to this clone: A read error may account for a junction end that differs from germline. The J gene is TRBJ1-6, the V gene TRBV6-5; D remains ambiguous. CDR1 and CDR2 from the germline V gene are MNHEY and SVGAGI. This CDR3 is 15 amino acids long. The CDR3 region is CASSDSPRGNSPLHF. CDR3 sequence (DNA): TGTGCCAGCAGTGACTCTCCCCGGGGTAATTCACCCCTCCACTTT.

The chain has TRBV4-3 and TRBJ2-1; 7 bases line up with TRBD2. The CDR3 contains 18 residues. Germline V gene lookup returns CDR1 LGHNA and CDR2 YSLEER. V lost 4 bases, J lost 3 bases, and 15 bases stayed unmatched. CDR3 amino acids: CASSPSAGLAAYYNEQFF. CDR3 bases: TGCGCCAGCAGCCCCTCGGCGGGCCTAGCGGCCTACTACAATGAGCAGTTCTTC.

V gene TRBV7-2 combines with J gene TRBJ2-1; possibly TRBD2 for D (6 bases). The CDR3 runs to 15 residues. Germline V gives CDR1 SGHTA, CDR2 FQGNSA. Trimming cost V 6 bases and J 0 bases, with 12 bases left between them. The DNA of the CDR3 is TGTGCCAGCAGGGGTATGCGGGGCTCCTACAATGAGCAGTTCTTC. This codes for CASRGMRGSYNEQFF.

The gene calls are TRBV27 and TRBJ1-5; D might be TRBD1 (6 bases). Germline V CDR1 and CDR2: MNHEY, SMNVEV (reference sequence). V dropped 2 bases and J dropped 4 bases, with 12 bases sitting between them. The CDR3 totals 15 residues. In DNA, the CDR3 is TGTGCCAGCAGTTTAAGCAGGGGATGGAATCAGCCCCAGCATTTT. Translation: CASSLSRGWNQPQHF.

This chain uses TRBV3-1 (or the pseudogene TRBV3-2) with TRBJ2-5, with D possibly TRBD1 on 5 matching bases. Germline lookup yields CDR1 LGHDT and CDR2 YNNKEL (reference sequence). This CDR3 is 16 amino acids long. V lost 5 bases and J 1 base, leaving 17 bases between the germline ends. The CDR3 loop reads CASSKSREKPQETQYF. As DNA, the CDR3 is TGTGCCAGCAGCAAAAGCAGGGAAAAACCCCAAGAGACCCAGTACTTC.

This clone was recorded a few times. The J gene is TRBJ2-1, the V gene TRBV7-8, with 11 bases fitting TRBD2. This CDR3 is built from 15 residues. V lost 5 bases, J lost 8 bases, and 8 bases stayed unmatched. Per the germline V gene, CDR1 is SGHVS and CDR2 is FQNEAQ. In nucleotides, the CDR3 is TGTGCCAGCAGCGGTACTAGCGGGAGTCTCCATGAGCAGTTCTTC. Its translation is CASSGTSGSLHEQFF.

This clone was picked up many times. The chain joins TRBV7-3 to TRBJ2-1; D ambiguous. In germline, CDR1 is SGHTA, CDR2 FQGTGA. The CDR3 is 12 residues long. Trimming shortened V by 1 base and J by 9 bases, and 7 bases separated the two germline ends. CDR3 protein: CASSLISTEQFF. The CDR3 DNA sequence: TGTGCCAGCAGCTTAATTAGTACTGAGCAGTTCTTC. The full variable domain, its missing parts supplied by reference TRBV7-3 and TRBJ2-1, is GAGVSQTPSNKVTEKGKYVELRCDPISGHTALYWYRQSLGQGPEFLIYFQGTGAADDSGLPNDRFFAVRPEGSVSTLKIQRTERGDSAVYLCASSLISTEQFFGPGTRLTVL.

V and J are TRBV2 and TRBJ2-7; TRBD1 agrees at 7 bases. This CDR3 spans 14 amino acids. The J segment lost 4 bases and the V segment lost 10 bases, leaving 13 bases of the junction unmatched. Germline CDR1 is SNHLY and CDR2 is FYNNEI. CDR3 in DNA: TGTGCCATCCGTAAGGACAGGCAACTATACGAGCAGTACTTC. Amino acids: CAIRKDRQLYEQYF.

The gene calls are TRBV7-2 and TRBJ2-7, with D possibly matching TRBD2 (5 bases). This CDR3 has 16 residues. Germline loops: CDR1 SGHTA, CDR2 FQGNSA. Trimming took 4 bases from V and 1 from J, leaving 17 bases between them. CDR3 in amino acids: CASSSWSDFPSYEQYF. The DNA of the CDR3 is TGTGCCAGCAGCTCCTGGTCGGACTTCCCATCCTACGAGCAGTACTTC.

Comment on this clone: Other DNA variants within this sample encode the same CDR3. The rearrangement joins TRBV19 to TRBJ2-7; D is perhaps TRBD1 (6 bases). This CDR3 comprises 14 residues. V was cut by 1 base and J by 2 bases, with 9 bases left in between. CDR1 and CDR2 (germline): LNHDA, SQIVND (reference sequence). DNA for the CDR3: TGTGCCAGTAGTATAGGTACAGGGCCCTACGAGCAGTACTTC. This codes for CASSIGTGPYEQYF. Based on the CDR3 plus reference TRBV19 and TRBJ2-7, the full variable domain is DGGITQSPKYLFRKEGQNVTLSCEQNLNHDAMYWYRQDPGQGLRLIYYSQIVNDFQKGDIAEGYSVSREKKESFPLTVTSAQKNPTAFYLCASSIGTGPYEQYFGPGTRLTVT.

The V and J genes are TRBV5-1 and TRBJ2-1; 8 positions match TRBD2. Per germline, CDR1 SGHRS and CDR2 YFSETQ. With 0 bases clipped from V and 0 bases from J, the junction kept 20 bases outside the gene matches. The CDR3 totals 22 residues. The CDR3: CASSLEVVGRAPYVSSYNEQFF. In nucleotides, the CDR3 is TGCGCCAGCAGCTTGGAGGTGGTCGGGAGGGCCCCGTATGTTAGCTCCTACAATGAGCAGTTCTTC.

The chain is built from TRBV24-1 and TRBJ1-2; 8 nucleotides match TRBD1. This CDR3 contains 16 residues. Germline loops: CDR1 KGHDR, CDR2 SFDVKD. J gave up 7 bases and V 3 bases, and 12 bases lay outside the gene matches. The CDR3 DNA sequence: TGTGCCACCAGTGATCCACTGGACAGGGCCGGATTTGGCTACACCTTC. Its translation: CATSDPLDRAGFGYTF.

The CDR3 sequence: CASSLLAGGRYEQYF. The DNA for the CDR3 is TGTGCCAGCAGTTTACTAGCGGGAGGGCGATACGAGCAGTACTTC. V gene TRBV27 combines with J gene TRBJ2-7, with 12 bases aligning to TRBD2. Germline V CDR1 and CDR2: MNHEY, SMNVEV (reference sequence). The CDR3 contains 15 residues. The junction had 3 bases not matched to a gene; V was cut back by 2 bases and J by 4 bases.

In this sample, this clone turned up a few times. The chain combines TRBV5-5 with TRBJ1-2, with D perhaps matching TRBD1 (6 bases). The germline V and J ends were trimmed by 3 bases and 6 bases, with 15 bases remaining between them. This CDR3 is built from 14 residues. From germline, CDR1 is SGHKS and CDR2 YYEKEE (reference sequence). The CDR3: CASSSPQGRDGYTF. The CDR3 DNA sequence: TGTGCCAGCAGCTCCCCACAGGGAAGGGATGGCTACACCTTC.

The chain recombines TRBV16 with TRBJ1-4; 7 bases match TRBD1. V was clipped by 4 bases and J by 8 bases; unmatched bases: 4. The CDR3 is 13 residues long. From germline, CDR1 is KGHSY and CDR2 FQNENV. The CDR3 region has the DNA TGTGCCAGCAGCCTCGGGACAGAGGAAAAACTGTTTTTT. The encoded protein is CASSLGTEEKLFF. Full variable domain (missing parts from reference TRBV16 and TRBJ1-4): GEEVAQTPKHLVRGEGQKAKLYCAPIKGHSYVFWYQQVLKNEFKFLISFQNENVFDETGMPKERFSAKCLPNSPCSLEIQATKLEDSAVYFCASSLGTEEKLFFGSGTQLSVL.

The gene calls are TRBV19 and TRBJ2-5; 12 bases line up with TRBD2. The CDR3 runs to 17 residues. After removal of 3 bases from V and 4 bases from J, the junction contained 9 bases not matched to a gene. Germline V gene data show CDR1 as LNHDA and CDR2 as SQIVND (reference sequence). CDR3 protein: CASSMSSGRAWGETQYF. CDR3 sequence (DNA): TGTGCCAGTAGTATGTCTAGCGGGAGGGCCTGGGGAGAGACCCAGTACTTC. Looking up the rest from reference TRBV19 and TRBJ2-5 gives the full variable domain: DGGITQSPKYLFRKEGQNVTLSCEQNLNHDAMYWYRQDPGQGLRLIYYSQIVNDFQKGDIAEGYSVSREKKESFPLTVTSAQKNPTAFYLCASSMSSGRAWGETQYFGPGTRLLVL.

The chain uses TRBV9 and TRBJ1-4, with no clear D. V lost 6 bases, J lost 4 bases, and 19 bases lay in between. Per the germline V gene, CDR1 is SGDLS and CDR2 is YYNGEE. The CDR3 runs to 16 residues. CDR3 in amino acids: CASNEDGSSYNEKLFF. CDR3 coding DNA: TGTGCCAGCAATGAGGATGGCAGCAGTTATAATGAAAAACTGTTTTTT.

V is TRBV7-2 and J is TRBJ1-1; the D is unclear. The CDR3 is 13 residues long. The germline V and J ends were trimmed by 1 base and 8 bases, with 11 bases remaining between them. Per the germline V gene, CDR1 is SGHTA and CDR2 is FQGNSA. DNA for the CDR3: TGTGCCAGCAGCTTAGAGTTAACACAAGAAGCTTTCTTT. It is translated as CASSLELTQEAFF.

The V and J genes are TRBV2 and TRBJ1-5; 9 bases agree with TRBD1. CDR1 is SNHLY, CDR2 FYNNEI, per germline. V was pared by 2 bases and J by 6 bases, with 8 bases of the junction left unmatched. The CDR3 covers 16 residues. CDR3 region: CASSELRTGAAQPQHF. The DNA of the CDR3 is TGTGCCAGCAGTGAATTGAGGACAGGGGCAGCTCAGCCCCAGCATTTT.

The count of this clone is one. The chain joins TRBV21-1 to TRBJ2-2; the tabulated D call, TRBD2, remains unverified against the DNA. TRBV21-1 constitutes a pseudogene. The CDR3 length is 19 residues. The DNA of the CDR3 is TGTGCCAGCAGCAAAGCATCAGCAAGGCGGTACGCGAACACCGGGGAGCTGTTTTTT. Translating it yields CASSKASARRYANTGELFF.

The rearrangement links TRBV28 to TRBJ1-1; D unresolved. Germline CDR1 reads MDHEN; CDR2 reads SYDVKM. V lost 6 bases and J lost 1, with 6 bases in between. CDR3 length: 12 residues. The CDR3 reads CASSLWNTEAFF. In DNA form, the CDR3 reads TGTGCCAGCAGCCTTTGGAACACTGAAGCTTTCTTT.

The V gene is TRBV28, the J gene TRBJ1-2; D possibly corresponds to TRBD1 (5 bases). The CDR3 is 12 residues long. Trimming removed 6 bases at V and 6 bases at J, with 11 bases between. Germline values: CDR1 MDHEN, CDR2 SYDVKM. CDR3 loop: CASRPGHHGYTF. CDR3 nucleotide sequence: TGTGCCAGCAGACCCGGACATCATGGCTACACCTTC.

This clone was detected once. The chain is built from TRBV11-3 and TRBJ2-5; D gene uncertain. Germline CDR1 is SGHNT and CDR2 is YENEEA. The CDR3 has 13 amino acids. Trimming removed 1 base from V and 1 base from J, with 4 bases in between. The CDR3: CASSLGIQETQYF. Here the CDR3 DNA reads TGTGCCAGCAGCTTAGGTATCCAAGAGACCCAGTACTTC. Drawing the rest from reference TRBV11-3 and TRBJ2-5, the complete variable domain is EAGVVQSPRYKIIEKKQPVAFWCNPISGHNTLYWYLQNLGQGPELLIRYENEEAVDDSQLPKDRFSAERLKGVDSTLKIQPAELGDSAVYLCASSLGIQETQYFGPGTRLLVL.

The chain links TRBV5-6 to TRBJ2-7, with TRBD1 matching 8 bases. In germline, CDR1 is SGHDT, CDR2 YYEEEE. J gave up 5 bases and V 5 bases, and 6 bases lay outside the gene matches. The length of the CDR3 is 13 residues. CDR3 coding DNA: TGTGCCAGCAGTCATTGGACAGGGAACGAGCAGTACTTC. This sequence encodes CASSHWTGNEQYF.

The chain employs TRBV3-1 (or the pseudogene TRBV3-2) and TRBJ2-1, with 13 nucleotides matching TRBD2. In germline, CDR1 is LGHDT, CDR2 YNNKEL (reference sequence). This CDR3 has 18 residues. The V segment lost 1 base and the J segment 2 bases; nucleotides outside the gene matches: 5. The DNA of the CDR3 is TGTGCCAGCAGCCAAGGGGGGACTAGCGGGATGGCCTACAATGAGCAGTTCTTC. It yields the protein CASSQGGTSGMAYNEQFF.